This TCR beta chain is drawn from a study of T-cell memory formation after mild COVID-19. Study conclusions and caveats: The study found contracting CD4+ clones mainly in CM and EM and contracting CD8+ clones in EMRA.

V lost 1 base and J lost 0, with 14 bases in between. The CDR3 contains 17 residues. CDR1 SGHRS and CDR2 YFSETQ come from the germline V gene. MiXCR was run by TCRdb on the 5' RACE reads, yielding one entry per CDR3 protein. The sample gives hundreds of thousands of distinct CDR3 sequences, approximately 18% of which show up once; more than 10% is in the top ten. This clonotype was picked up one time. No antigen is known for it. The V gene is TRBV5-1, the J gene TRBJ2-1, with D perhaps being TRBD1 or TRBD2 (6 bases each). The TCR comes from an adult woman who had mild COVID-19 (a few samples of this study predate the infection). Cell type and time point are not known. Source material: PBMCs or a T cell subset sorted from them (not recorded which). CDR3 loop: CASSLNGGPSSYNEQFF. CDR3 in DNA: TGCGCCAGCAGCTTGAATGGGGGGCCGAGCTCCTACAATGAGCAGTTCTTC.